This T cell receptor beta chain emerged from a study of vaccination and CD4 T cells after COVID-19. About the study: Samples were taken after vaccination, a median of roughly 70 days after dose two, with a range of 14 to 241. Each of the control cultures got a CEFX pool, an HIV-1 Nef pool, or no peptide.

As regards this clonotype: Its matching antigen is unknown.

The germline V gene encodes CDR1 SGHVS and CDR2 FQNEAQ. The CDR3 sequence is 16 residues long. V trimming: 4 bases; J trimming: 6 bases; junction bases outside the gene matches: 13. Documented treatment: roughly 11-day PBMC culture with coronavirus spike peptide pools or control peptides (ViraFEST assay). At the Johns Hopkins FTIC core, DNA taken from cultured CD4+ T cells was sequenced by way of the Oncomine TCR Beta short-read assay. Researchers extracted genomic DNA from CD4+ T cells that had been cultured. TCRdb passed the PCR reads through MiXCR, listing each CDR3 protein once. The sample has some 16,000 distinct CDR3 sequences, about 68% seen once; the top ten hold over 8.5%.

This specimen was CD4+ T cells from blood, cultured in vitro, taken after SARS-CoV-2 vaccination. The TCR sequence derives from a human donor who received a COVID-19 vaccine. The chain carries TRBV7-8 and TRBJ2-5; the match to TRBD1 covers 8 bases. As DNA, the CDR3 is TGTGCCAGCAGCTCGGGGACAGGCCTCCTCGAAAAGACCCAGTACTTC. Residues: CASSSGTGLLEKTQYF.